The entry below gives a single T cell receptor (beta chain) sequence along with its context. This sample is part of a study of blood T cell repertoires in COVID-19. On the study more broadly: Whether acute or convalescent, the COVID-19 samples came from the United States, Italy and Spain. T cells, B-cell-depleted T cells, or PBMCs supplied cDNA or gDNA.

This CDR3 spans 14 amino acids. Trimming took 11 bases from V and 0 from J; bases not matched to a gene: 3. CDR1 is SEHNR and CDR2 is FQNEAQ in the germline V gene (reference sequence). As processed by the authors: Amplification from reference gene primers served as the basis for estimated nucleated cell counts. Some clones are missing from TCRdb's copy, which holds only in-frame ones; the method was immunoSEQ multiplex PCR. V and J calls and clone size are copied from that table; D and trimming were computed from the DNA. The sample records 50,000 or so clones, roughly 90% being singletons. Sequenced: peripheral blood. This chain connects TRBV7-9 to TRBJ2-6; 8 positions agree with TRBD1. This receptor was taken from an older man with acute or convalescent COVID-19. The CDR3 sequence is CARGTGSGANVLTF. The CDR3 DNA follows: TGTGCCCGGGGGACAGGCTCTGGGGCCAACGTCCTGACTTTC.